This passage covers 26 T cell receptor beta chains from one sample sequenced in a study of control samples from healthy donors and cancer patients. The method was immunoSEQ multiplex PCR; TCRdb's version includes in-frame clones alone and lacks a portion of them. The data show about 140,000 clones, approximately 86% seen once. Sequenced sample: blood. Every receptor here comes from a man younger than 35 in good health.

Concerning this clone itself: At the DNA level, this CDR3 is encoded by other sequences in the same sample as well. This chain connects TRBV3-1 (or the pseudogene TRBV3-2) to TRBJ2-3; TRBD2 matches at 7 bases. Germline V gives CDR1 LGHDT, CDR2 YNNKEL (reference sequence). There are 16 residues in the CDR3. The V segment lost 0 bases and the J segment 1 base; nucleotides outside the gene matches: 4. The CDR3 DNA follows: TGTGCCAGCAGCCAAGATGAGGGAGGGGGCACAGATACGCAGTATTTT. Amino acid sequence: CASSQDEGGGTDTQYF.

At least ten counts were recorded for this clone. This rearrangement joins TRBV13 to TRBJ1-1; D is ambiguous. The germline CDR1 and CDR2 sequences are PRHDT and FYEKMQ (reference sequence). The CDR3 length is 11 residues. Trimming removed 5 bases from V and 5 bases from J, with 6 bases in between. Here the CDR3 DNA reads TGTGCCAGCAGCGCAGAAACTGAAGCTTTCTTT. The encoded protein is CASSAETEAFF.

The V and J genes are TRBV28 and TRBJ2-7; TRBD1 matches 8 bases. The trim removed 6 bases at V and 0 bases at J, leaving 4 bases unmatched. CDR1 and CDR2 from the germline V gene are MDHEN and SYDVKM. This CDR3 has 14 amino acids. CDR3: CASSWDRSSYEQYF. As DNA, the CDR3 is TGTGCCAGCAGCTGGGACAGGTCCTCCTACGAGCAGTACTTC.

This chain joins TRBV4-3 and TRBJ2-7; perhaps TRBD2 as D (6 bases). The V end was cut by 3 bases, the J end by 7 bases, with 16 bases between. CDR3 length: 14 residues. The germline CDR1 and CDR2 sequences are LGHNA and YSLEER. The CDR3 loop reads CASSQGVLAPEQYF. The CDR3 coding sequence is TGCGCCAGCAGCCAGGGCGTCCTAGCGCCGGAGCAGTACTTC.

V usage is TRBV11-1 and J usage is TRBJ1-2; tentatively, D is TRBD1 (6 bases). CDR3 length: 13 residues. Germline V lookup: CDR1 SGHAT, CDR2 FQDESV (reference sequence). V was pared by 2 bases and J by 2 bases, with 6 bases between. DNA of the CDR3: TGTGCCAGCAGCTTACAGGGGAACTATGGCTACACCTTC. This encodes CASSLQGNYGYTF.

Only one count was recorded for this clone. V usage is TRBV7-8 and J usage is TRBJ2-2; D uncertain. V lost 2 bases and J lost 5, with 12 bases in between. CDR3 length: 15 residues. CDR1 is SGHVS and CDR2 is FQNEAQ in the germline V gene. CDR3 DNA: TGTGCCAGCAGCTTACGTGTTTGGGGTACCGGGGAGCTGTTTTTT. It codes for CASSLRVWGTGELFF.

This clone has a single count. V is TRBV7-2 and J is TRBJ1-1; D might be TRBD1 (6 bases). CDR3 size: 16 residues. Trimming removed 5 bases at V and 3 bases at J, with 19 bases between. The V gene's germline CDR1 is SGHTA and CDR2 FQGNSA. The CDR3 protein is CASSPDADSPYTEAFF. CDR3 DNA sequence: TGTGCCAGCAGCCCAGATGCGGACAGCCCTTACACTGAAGCTTTCTTT.

The rearrangement links TRBV9 to TRBJ2-1; D is possibly TRBD2 (5 bases). V lost 0 bases and J 10 bases, leaving 11 bases between the germline ends. Germline V lookup: CDR1 SGDLS, CDR2 YYNGEE. There are 13 residues in the CDR3. The CDR3 here is CASSVGTQWEQFF. DNA for the CDR3: TGTGCCAGCAGCGTAGGGACTCAGTGGGAGCAGTTCTTC. The full variable domain, completed using reference TRBV9 and TRBJ2-1, is DSGVTQTPKHLITATGQRVTLRCSPRSGDLSVYWYQQSLDQGLQFLIQYYNGEERAKGNILERFSAQQFPDLHSELNLSSLELGDSALYFCASSVGTQWEQFFGPGTRLTVL.

The V and J genes are TRBV24-1 and TRBJ2-5; TRBD1 might be the D (5 bases). The CDR3 is made up of 14 amino acids. Germline V lookup: CDR1 KGHDR, CDR2 SFDVKD. The V end lost 4 bases, the J end lost 1 base, and 9 bases lay between the germline ends. CDR3 nucleotide sequence: TGTGCCACCAGTGAAGGGGATACCCAAGAGACCCAGTACTTC. Encoded protein: CATSEGDTQETQYF.

The chain is built from TRBV6-5 and TRBJ1-6; tentative D call: TRBD1 (5 bases). V was pared by 8 bases and J by 3 bases, with 14 bases between. The CDR3 covers 15 residues. Germline V CDR1 and CDR2: MNHEY, SVGAGI. The CDR3 here is CASVATTVYNSPLHF. The CDR3 DNA sequence: TGTGCCAGCGTTGCTACGACAGTCTATAATTCACCCCTCCACTTT.

The chain carries TRBV5-3 and TRBJ1-1; 8 bases are shared with TRBD1. TRBV5-3 is designated an ORF whose function remains uncertain. The CDR3 is 15 residues long. The V and J ends lost 6 bases and 1 base, in that order; junction bases with no gene match: 8. This CDR3 is CARMAAGGPNTEAFF. CDR3 nucleotide sequence: TGTGCCAGAATGGCCGCAGGGGGCCCGAACACTGAAGCTTTCTTT.

The CDR3 spells CASSEITSGGADQETQYF. The CDR3 nucleotides read TGTGCCAGCAGTGAAATAACTAGCGGGGGGGCGGACCAAGAGACCCAGTACTTC. The V gene is TRBV2, the J gene TRBJ2-5, with TRBD2 identical over 13 bases. J gave up 0 bases and V 2 bases, and 6 bases lay outside the gene matches. The CDR3 has 18 amino acids. CDR1 is SNHLY and CDR2 is FYNNEI in the germline V gene.

The chain joins TRBV7-6 to TRBJ1-1; 8 bases fit TRBD1. Trimming removed 5 bases from V and 1 base from J; junction bases left unmatched: 6. The CDR3 has 15 residues. CDR1 and CDR2 from the germline V gene are SGHVS and FNYEAQ. CDR3 DNA: TGTGCCAGCAGCCATGGGACAGGCGAGAACACTGAAGCTTTCTTT. Its translation: CASSHGTGENTEAFF.

The gene calls are TRBV7-9 and TRBJ2-1; TRBD2 matches 10 bases. Per germline, CDR1 SEHNR and CDR2 FQNEAQ (reference sequence). V was clipped by 4 bases and J by 8 bases; unmatched bases: 8. The CDR3 contains 15 residues. In nucleotides, the CDR3 is TGTGCCAGCAGCTCTAGCGGGGGAGGATCCCATGAGCAGTTCTTC. Protein product: CASSSSGGGSHEQFF.

This chain links TRBV6-5 with TRBJ1-6, with D perhaps matching TRBD1 (6 bases). The germline V gene has CDR1 MNHEY and CDR2 SVGAGI. V lost 10 bases to trimming and J lost 0 bases, with 10 bases between them. The CDR3 covers 14 residues. The CDR3 DNA is TGTGCCATAAAGGGGGGCTCCTATAATTCACCCCTCCACTTT. As protein: CAIKGGSYNSPLHF.

The chain recombines TRBV7-9 with TRBJ2-7; 7 bases match TRBD1. Trimming took 5 bases from V and 4 from J; bases not matched to a gene: 14. CDR1 SEHNR and CDR2 FQNEAQ come from the germline V gene (reference sequence). The CDR3 sequence is 16 residues long. CDR3 in DNA: TGTGCCAGCAGCCCTTTTGGGTCGGACAGGCTGTACGAGCAGTACTTC. This translates into CASSPFGSDRLYEQYF.

The gene calls are TRBV19 and TRBJ1-5; 8 bases match TRBD1. In germline, CDR1 is LNHDA, CDR2 SQIVND (reference sequence). Germline trimming cut 7 bases from V and 0 bases from J; bases unmatched to any gene: 5. The CDR3 runs 15 residues. DNA of the CDR3: TGTGCCAGTATGGCAGGGGGCCTTAGCAATCAGCCCCAGCATTTT. It yields the protein CASMAGGLSNQPQHF.

The rearrangement links TRBV5-1 to TRBJ1-5, with D possibly matching TRBD1 (5 bases). CDR1 SGHRS and CDR2 YFSETQ come from the germline V gene. V was pared by 0 bases and J by 7 bases, with 11 bases between. The length of the CDR3 is 14 residues. As DNA, the CDR3 is TGCGCCAGCAGCTTGGGGGGGTTAGGCCAGCCCCAGCATTTT. Amino acid sequence: CASSLGGLGQPQHF.

The chain carries TRBV27 and TRBJ1-2, with D uncertain. Germline lookup yields CDR1 MNHEY and CDR2 SMNVEV (reference sequence). V dropped 3 bases and J dropped 0 bases, with 5 bases sitting between them. CDR3 length: 13 residues. This CDR3 reads CASSFLANYGYTF. The DNA of the CDR3 is TGTGCCAGCAGTTTCTTAGCTAACTATGGCTACACCTTC.

A remark on this clone: Additional DNA sequences in this sample encode the identical CDR3. The chain joins TRBV7-2 to TRBJ1-2; D unclear. V lost 1 base to trimming and J lost 0 bases, with 6 bases between them. Germline CDR1 reads SGHTA; CDR2 reads FQGNSA. The CDR3 loop spans 14 amino acids. This chain's CDR3 is CASSLGGANYGYTF. Here the CDR3 DNA reads TGTGCCAGCAGCTTAGGGGGAGCTAACTATGGCTACACCTTC.

The chain is built from TRBV5-1 and TRBJ1-5; possibly TRBD1 for D (6 bases). The germline V gene encodes CDR1 SGHRS and CDR2 YFSETQ. The germline V and J ends were trimmed by 4 bases and 2 bases, with 16 bases remaining between them. The CDR3 has 16 residues. Written as DNA, the CDR3 is TGCGCCAGCAGCCACACCCAGGGGTGGGGCAATCAGCCCCAGCATTTT. It is translated as CASSHTQGWGNQPQHF.

The chain couples TRBV19 to TRBJ1-1; D may be TRBD1 (6 bases). Germline V CDR1 and CDR2: LNHDA, SQIVND (reference sequence). This CDR3 is built from 13 residues. The V and J ends lost 10 bases and 3 bases respectively, with 15 bases between them. Here the CDR3 DNA reads TGTGCCATTGGGGCAGGGGCGGACACTGAAGCTTTCTTT. This encodes CAIGAGADTEAFF. Full variable domain (rest looked up from reference TRBV19 and TRBJ1-1): DGGITQSPKYLFRKEGQNVTLSCEQNLNHDAMYWYRQDPGQGLRLIYYSQIVNDFQKGDIAEGYSVSREKKESFPLTVTSAQKNPTAFYLCAIGAGADTEAFFGQGTRLTVV.

This chain joins TRBV2 and TRBJ1-4, with no clear D. Trimming left V 3 bases short and J 7 bases short, with 12 bases between. Germline V gene sequence: CDR1 SNHLY, CDR2 FYNNEI. CDR3 length equals 14 residues. CDR3 in DNA: TGTGCCAGCAGTGATGGCAGCTGGGGTGAAAAACTGTTTTTT. It translates to CASSDGSWGEKLFF. Based on the CDR3 plus reference TRBV2 and TRBJ1-4, the full variable domain is EPEVTQTPSHQVTQMGQEVILRCVPISNHLYFYWYRQILGQKVEFLVSFYNNEISEKSEIFDDQFSVERPDGSNFTLKIRSTKLEDSAMYFCASSDGSWGEKLFFGSGTQLSVL.

This chain connects TRBV19 to TRBJ1-5; 7 nucleotides line up with TRBD1. The length of the CDR3 is 14 residues. Germline CDR1 LNHDA, CDR2 SQIVND (reference sequence). The V and J ends lost 3 bases and 6 bases, in that order; junction bases with no gene match: 5. The CDR3 bases are TGTGCCAGTAGTATGACAGGGTGGCGTCAGCCCCAGCATTTT. Its protein product is CASSMTGWRQPQHF.

The V and J genes are TRBV2 and TRBJ2-1; 7 bases fit TRBD2. The J segment lost 5 bases and the V segment lost 5 bases, leaving 9 bases of the junction unmatched. Germline CDR1 is SNHLY and CDR2 is FYNNEI. The CDR3 has 15 amino acids. The CDR3 loop reads CASSLSGVIDNEQFF. Written as DNA, the CDR3 is TGTGCCAGCAGTCTGAGCGGGGTCATCGACAATGAGCAGTTCTTC.

The chain carries TRBV3-1 (or the pseudogene TRBV3-2) and TRBJ2-5; 8 bases are a match to TRBD2. This CDR3 has 14 residues. Germline V lookup: CDR1 LGHDT, CDR2 YNNKEL (reference sequence). With V trimmed by 4 bases and J by 4 bases, 5 bases remained unmatched. In DNA form, the CDR3 reads TGTGCCAGCAGCCGATCGACTAGCGCAGAGACCCAGTACTTC. Translation gives CASSRSTSAETQYF.